This T cell receptor beta chain was sequenced for a study of blood T cell repertoires in COVID-19 (TCRdb year 2020). Study-level background: The collaborator samples originated in the United States, Italy and Spain and spanned the acute and convalescent phases of COVID-19. The prospective study material was composed of cDNA or gDNA derived from T cells, B-cell-depleted T cells, or PBMCs. The dataset comprised deeply sampled blood TCRbeta repertoires from subjects exposed to, actively infected with, or recovered from COVID-19. The repertoires were released in a freely available public database meant as a resource for research on the immune response to SARS-CoV-2. Samples were obtained from the ongoing ImmuneRACE study (first 160 participants) and from about 1,300 subjects provided by 6 global collaborators. Nearly every sample came with metadata listing a de-identified subject ID, COVID-19 status, age in years and sex. Where HLA class I and class II types were available, the types were taken from metadata supplied by the sample provider, not from assay-based typing.

Each collaborating institution followed its own protocols to collect whole blood in K2EDTA tubes. For TCRbeta analysis, collaborators shipped samples as frozen whole blood, isolated PBMCs, or DNA extracted from either of those sample types. Overall results and qualifications from the work: The amount of clinical and demographic metadata varied by source and participant and was provided uncurated.

A word on this clone: There is no known antigen for this receptor. There are no base qualities to consult, and no much larger clone falls within one base.

CDR1 and CDR2 (MNHEY, SMNVEV) derive from the germline V gene (reference sequence). Spanning cysteine to phenylalanine, the CDR3 consists of 14 amino acids. Kept here is only the CDR3 DNA, which spans 42 bases and is read in frame from base 1. Trimming removed 2 bases from V and 8 bases from J, leaving 10 bases between the germline ends. The immunoSEQ Assay, a bias-controlled multiplex PCR, was used to amplify TCRbeta CDR3 regions from genomic DNA. The paper's processing steps were these. The number of nucleated cells in each sample was estimated from the amplification of reference gene primers within the assay. To quantify the absolute abundance of each unique TCRbeta CDR3 rearrangement, sequence reads were collapsed and filtered. For each sample, productive Simpson clonality was calculated by taking the square root of Simpson's diversity index across productive rearrangements. TCRdb obtained this table from immuneACCESS and retained in-frame rearrangements with V and J assigned. These tables miss some clones; where compared with another copy, unresolved V genes account for less than half of the shortfall, and the remainder is unexplained. The V and J calls and clone size were taken over from that table, and D and trimming were inferred from the DNA. This sample holds about 93,000 clones; about 86% were observed only once. Together, the top ten hold 15% to 20% of the sample.

The clonotype originates from a woman of 80 years or more with acute or convalescent COVID-19. The sequence is built from TRBV27 and TRBJ1-6, and possibly TRBD1, on 6 matching bases. The specimen was peripheral blood. DNA sequence: TGTGCCAGCAGTTTAGTACAGGGATATTCACCCCTCCACTTT. Its translation reads: CASSLVQGYSPLHF.